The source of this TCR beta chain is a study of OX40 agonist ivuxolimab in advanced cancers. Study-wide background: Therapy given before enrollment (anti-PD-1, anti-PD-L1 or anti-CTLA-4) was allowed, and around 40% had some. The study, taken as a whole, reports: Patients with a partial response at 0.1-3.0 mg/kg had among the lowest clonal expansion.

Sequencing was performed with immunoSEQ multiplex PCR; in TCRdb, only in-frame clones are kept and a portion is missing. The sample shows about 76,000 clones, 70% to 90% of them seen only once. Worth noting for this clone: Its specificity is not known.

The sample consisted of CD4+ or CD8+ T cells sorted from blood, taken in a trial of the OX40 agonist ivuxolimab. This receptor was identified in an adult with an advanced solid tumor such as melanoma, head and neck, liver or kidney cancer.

The CDR3 nucleotides read TGTGCCAGTAGTATTGGACAGCCCTATAGCAATCAGCCCCAGCATTTT. It is translated as CASSIGQPYSNQPQHF. V usage is TRBV19 and J usage is TRBJ1-5, with D perhaps TRBD1 (6 bases). The CDR3 contains 16 residues. CDR1 is LNHDA and CDR2 is SQIVND in the germline V gene (reference sequence). V was clipped by 3 bases and J by 0 bases, with 12 bases between them.